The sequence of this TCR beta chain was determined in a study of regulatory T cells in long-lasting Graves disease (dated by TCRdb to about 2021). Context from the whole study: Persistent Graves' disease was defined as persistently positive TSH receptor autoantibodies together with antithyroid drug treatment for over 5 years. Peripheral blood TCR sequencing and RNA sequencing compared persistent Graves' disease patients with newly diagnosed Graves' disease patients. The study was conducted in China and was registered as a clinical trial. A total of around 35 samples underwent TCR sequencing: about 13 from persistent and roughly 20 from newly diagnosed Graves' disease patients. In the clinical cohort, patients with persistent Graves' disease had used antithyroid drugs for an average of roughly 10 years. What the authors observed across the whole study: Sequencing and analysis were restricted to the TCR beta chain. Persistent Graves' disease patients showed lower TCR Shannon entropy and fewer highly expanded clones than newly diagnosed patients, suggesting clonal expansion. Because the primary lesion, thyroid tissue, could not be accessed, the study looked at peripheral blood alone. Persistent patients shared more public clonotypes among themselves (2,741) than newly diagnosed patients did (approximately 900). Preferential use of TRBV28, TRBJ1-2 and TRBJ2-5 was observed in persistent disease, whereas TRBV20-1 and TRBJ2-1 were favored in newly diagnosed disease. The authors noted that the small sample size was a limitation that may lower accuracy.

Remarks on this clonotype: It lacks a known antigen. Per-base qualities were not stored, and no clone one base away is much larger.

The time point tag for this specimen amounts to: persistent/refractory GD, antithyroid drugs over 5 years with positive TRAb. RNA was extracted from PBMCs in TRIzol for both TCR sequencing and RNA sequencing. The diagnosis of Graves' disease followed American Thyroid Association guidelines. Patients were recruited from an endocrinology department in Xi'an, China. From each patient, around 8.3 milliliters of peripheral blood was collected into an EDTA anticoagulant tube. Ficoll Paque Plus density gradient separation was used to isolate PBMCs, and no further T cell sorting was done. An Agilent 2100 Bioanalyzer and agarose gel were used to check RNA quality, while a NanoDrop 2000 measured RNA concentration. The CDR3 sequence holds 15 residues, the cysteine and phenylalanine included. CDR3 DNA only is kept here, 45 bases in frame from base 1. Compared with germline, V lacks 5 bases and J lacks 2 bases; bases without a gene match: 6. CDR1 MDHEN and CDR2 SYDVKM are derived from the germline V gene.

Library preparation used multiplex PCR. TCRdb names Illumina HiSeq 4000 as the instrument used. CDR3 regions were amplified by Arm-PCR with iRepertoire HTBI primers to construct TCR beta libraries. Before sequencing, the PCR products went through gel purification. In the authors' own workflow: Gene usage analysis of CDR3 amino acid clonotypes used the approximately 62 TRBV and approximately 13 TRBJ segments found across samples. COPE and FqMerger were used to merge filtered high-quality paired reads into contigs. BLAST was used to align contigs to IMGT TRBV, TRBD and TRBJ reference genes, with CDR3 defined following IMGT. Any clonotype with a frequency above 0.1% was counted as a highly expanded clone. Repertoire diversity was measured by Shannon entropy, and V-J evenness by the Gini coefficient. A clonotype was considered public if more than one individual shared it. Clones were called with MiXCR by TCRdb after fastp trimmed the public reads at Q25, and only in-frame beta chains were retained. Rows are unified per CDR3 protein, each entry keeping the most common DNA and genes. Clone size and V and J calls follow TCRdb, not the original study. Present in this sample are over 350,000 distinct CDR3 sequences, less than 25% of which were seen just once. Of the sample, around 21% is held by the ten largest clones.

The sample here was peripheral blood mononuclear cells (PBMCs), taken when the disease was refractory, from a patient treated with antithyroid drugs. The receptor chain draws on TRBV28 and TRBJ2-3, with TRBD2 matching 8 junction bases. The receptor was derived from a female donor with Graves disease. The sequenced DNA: TGTGCCAGCAGTAGGGGCGGGAGGTACACAGATACGCAGTATTTT. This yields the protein CASSRGGRYTDTQYF.